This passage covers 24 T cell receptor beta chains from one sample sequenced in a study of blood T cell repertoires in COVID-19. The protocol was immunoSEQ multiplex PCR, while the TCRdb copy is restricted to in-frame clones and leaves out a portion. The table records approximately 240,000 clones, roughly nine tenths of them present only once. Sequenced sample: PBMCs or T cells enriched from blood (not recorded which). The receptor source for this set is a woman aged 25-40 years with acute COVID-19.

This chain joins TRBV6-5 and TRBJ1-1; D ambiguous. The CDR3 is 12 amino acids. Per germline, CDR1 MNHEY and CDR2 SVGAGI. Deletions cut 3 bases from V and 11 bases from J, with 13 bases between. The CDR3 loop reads CASSYRPGVAFF. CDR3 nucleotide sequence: TGTGCCAGCAGTTATCGCCCCGGTGTGGCTTTCTTT.

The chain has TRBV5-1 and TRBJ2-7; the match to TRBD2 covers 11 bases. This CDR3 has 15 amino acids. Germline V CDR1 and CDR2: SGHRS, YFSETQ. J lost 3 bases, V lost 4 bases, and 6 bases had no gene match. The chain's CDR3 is CASSVGTSGHYEQYF. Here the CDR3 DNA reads TGCGCCAGCAGCGTTGGGACTAGCGGCCACTACGAGCAGTACTTC.

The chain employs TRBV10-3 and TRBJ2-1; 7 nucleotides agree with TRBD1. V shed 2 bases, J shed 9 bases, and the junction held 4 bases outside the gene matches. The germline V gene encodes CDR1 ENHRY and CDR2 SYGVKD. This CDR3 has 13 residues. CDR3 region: CAISEEQGPEQFF. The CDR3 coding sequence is TGTGCCATCAGTGAGGAACAGGGGCCTGAGCAGTTCTTC.

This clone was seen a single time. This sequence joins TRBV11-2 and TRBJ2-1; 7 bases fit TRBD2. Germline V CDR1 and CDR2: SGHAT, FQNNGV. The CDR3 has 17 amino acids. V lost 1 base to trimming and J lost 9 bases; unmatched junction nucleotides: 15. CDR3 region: CASSLAGSAGRRREQFF. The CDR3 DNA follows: TGTGCCAGCAGCTTAGCCGGGTCAGCGGGGCGTCGGCGTGAGCAGTTCTTC. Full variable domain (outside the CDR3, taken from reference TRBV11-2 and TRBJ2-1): EAGVAQSPRYKIIEKRQSVAFWCNPISGHATLYWYQQILGQGPKLLIQFQNNGVVDDSQLPKDRFSAERLKGVDSTLKIQPAKLEDSAVYLCASSLAGSAGRRREQFFGPGTRLTVL.

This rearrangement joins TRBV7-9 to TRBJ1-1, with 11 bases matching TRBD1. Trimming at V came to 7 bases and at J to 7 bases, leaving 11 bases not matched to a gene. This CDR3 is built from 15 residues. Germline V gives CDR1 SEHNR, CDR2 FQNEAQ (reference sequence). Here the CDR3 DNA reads TGTGCCAGCACCAAAGGCGGGACAGGGGGTAATGAAGCTTTCTTT. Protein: CASTKGGTGGNEAFF.

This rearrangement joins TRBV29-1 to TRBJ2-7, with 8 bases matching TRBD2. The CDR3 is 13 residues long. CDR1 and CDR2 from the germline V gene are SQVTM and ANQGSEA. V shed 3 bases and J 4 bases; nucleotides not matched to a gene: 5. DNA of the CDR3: TGCAGCGTTGAGAGAGCTAGCGGGTACGAGCAGTACTTC. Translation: CSVERASGYEQYF.

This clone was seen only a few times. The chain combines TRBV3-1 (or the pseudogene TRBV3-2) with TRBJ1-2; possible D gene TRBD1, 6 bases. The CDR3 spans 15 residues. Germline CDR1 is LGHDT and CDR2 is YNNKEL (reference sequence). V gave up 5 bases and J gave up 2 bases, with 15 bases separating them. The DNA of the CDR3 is TGTGCCAGCAGCGGTAAGGGGGAAAACAACTATGGCTACACCTTC. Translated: CASSGKGENNYGYTF.

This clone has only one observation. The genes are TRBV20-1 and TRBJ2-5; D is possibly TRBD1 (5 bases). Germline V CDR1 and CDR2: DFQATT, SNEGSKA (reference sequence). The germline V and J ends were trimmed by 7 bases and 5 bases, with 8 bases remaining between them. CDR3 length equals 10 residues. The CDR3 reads CSGGHETQYF. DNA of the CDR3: TGCAGTGGGGGCCACGAGACCCAGTACTTC.

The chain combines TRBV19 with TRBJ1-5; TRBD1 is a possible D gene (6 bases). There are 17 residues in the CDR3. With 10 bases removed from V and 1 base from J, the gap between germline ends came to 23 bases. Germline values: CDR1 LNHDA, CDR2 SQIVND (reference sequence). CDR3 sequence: CATSKGRGPASNQPQHF. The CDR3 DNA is TGTGCCACCAGTAAGGGCAGGGGCCCCGCGAGCAATCAGCCCCAGCATTTT.

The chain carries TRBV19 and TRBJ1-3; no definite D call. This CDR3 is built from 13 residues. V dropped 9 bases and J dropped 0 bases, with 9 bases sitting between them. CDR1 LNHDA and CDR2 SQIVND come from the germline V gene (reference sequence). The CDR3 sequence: CASAGSSGNTIYF. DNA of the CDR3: TGTGCCAGCGCAGGTAGCTCTGGAAACACCATATATTTT.

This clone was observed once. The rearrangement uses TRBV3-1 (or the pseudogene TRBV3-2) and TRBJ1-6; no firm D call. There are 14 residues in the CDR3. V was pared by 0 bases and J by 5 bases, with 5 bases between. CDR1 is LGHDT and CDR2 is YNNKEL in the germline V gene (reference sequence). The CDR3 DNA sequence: TGTGCCAGCAGCCAAGACAGGAATAATTCACCCCTCCACTTT. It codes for CASSQDRNNSPLHF.

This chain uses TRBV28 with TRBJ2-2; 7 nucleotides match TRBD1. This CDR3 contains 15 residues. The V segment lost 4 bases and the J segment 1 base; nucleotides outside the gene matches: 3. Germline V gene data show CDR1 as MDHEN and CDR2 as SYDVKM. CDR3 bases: TGTGCCAGCAGTTCGGGACAGTGGAACACCGGGGAGCTGTTTTTT. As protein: CASSSGQWNTGELFF.

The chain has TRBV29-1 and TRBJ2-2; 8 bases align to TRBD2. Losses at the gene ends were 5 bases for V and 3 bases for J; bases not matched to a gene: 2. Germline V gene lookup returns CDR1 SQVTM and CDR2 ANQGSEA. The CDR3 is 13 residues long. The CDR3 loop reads CSVSAGDTGELFF. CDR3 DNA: TGCAGCGTTTCAGCGGGAGACACCGGGGAGCTGTTTTTT.

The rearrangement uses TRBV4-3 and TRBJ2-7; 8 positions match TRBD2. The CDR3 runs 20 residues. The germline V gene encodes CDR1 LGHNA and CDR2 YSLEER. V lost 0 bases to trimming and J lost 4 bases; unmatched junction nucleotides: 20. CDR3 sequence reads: CASSQDSDNGVSGNLYEQYF. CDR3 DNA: TGCGCCAGCAGCCAAGATTCTGACAACGGGGTTAGCGGGAATCTTTACGAGCAGTACTTC.

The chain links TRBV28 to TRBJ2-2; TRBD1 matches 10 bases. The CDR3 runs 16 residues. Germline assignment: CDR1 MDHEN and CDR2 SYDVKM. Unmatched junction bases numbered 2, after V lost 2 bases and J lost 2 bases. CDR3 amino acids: CASSLETGGNTGELFF. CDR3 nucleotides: TGTGCCAGCAGTTTAGAGACAGGGGGCAACACCGGGGAGCTGTTTTTT.

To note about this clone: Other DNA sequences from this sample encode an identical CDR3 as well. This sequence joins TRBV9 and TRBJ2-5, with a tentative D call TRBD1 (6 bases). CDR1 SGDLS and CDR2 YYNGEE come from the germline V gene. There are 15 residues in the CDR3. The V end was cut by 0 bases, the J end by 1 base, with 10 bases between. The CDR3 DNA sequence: TGTGCCAGCAGCGTAGGAGGGGGAACCCAAGAGACCCAGTACTTC. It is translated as CASSVGGGTQETQYF.

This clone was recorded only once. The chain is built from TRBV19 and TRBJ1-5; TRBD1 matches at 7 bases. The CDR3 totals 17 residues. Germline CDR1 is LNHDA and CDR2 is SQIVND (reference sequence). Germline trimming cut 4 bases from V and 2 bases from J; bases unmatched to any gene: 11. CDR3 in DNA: TGTGCCAGTAGTACCAGGTCAGGGGGTACAGGCAATCAGCCCCAGCATTTT. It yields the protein CASSTRSGGTGNQPQHF.

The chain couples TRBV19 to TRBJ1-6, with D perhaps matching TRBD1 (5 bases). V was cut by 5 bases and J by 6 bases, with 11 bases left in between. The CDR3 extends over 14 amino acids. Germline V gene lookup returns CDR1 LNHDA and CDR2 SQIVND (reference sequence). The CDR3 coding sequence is TGTGCCAGTAGTGTGGCGGGGCTTAATTCACCCCTCCACTTT. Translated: CASSVAGLNSPLHF.

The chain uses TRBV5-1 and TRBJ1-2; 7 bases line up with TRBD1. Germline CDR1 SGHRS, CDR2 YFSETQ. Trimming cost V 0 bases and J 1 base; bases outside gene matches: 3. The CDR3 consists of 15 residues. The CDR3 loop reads CASSLGGTDNYGYTF. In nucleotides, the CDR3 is TGCGCCAGCAGCTTGGGAGGGACAGATAACTATGGCTACACCTTC.

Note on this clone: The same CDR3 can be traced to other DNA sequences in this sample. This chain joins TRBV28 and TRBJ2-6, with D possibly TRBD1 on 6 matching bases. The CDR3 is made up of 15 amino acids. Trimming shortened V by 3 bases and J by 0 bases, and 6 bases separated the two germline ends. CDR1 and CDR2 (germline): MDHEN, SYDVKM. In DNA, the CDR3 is TGTGCCAGCAGTTTCAGGGGCTCTGGGGCCAACGTCCTGACTTTC. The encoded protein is CASSFRGSGANVLTF.

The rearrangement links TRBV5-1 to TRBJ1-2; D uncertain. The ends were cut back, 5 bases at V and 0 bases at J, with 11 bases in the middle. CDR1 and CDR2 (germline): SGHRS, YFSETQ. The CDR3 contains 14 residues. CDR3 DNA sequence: TGCGCCAGCAGGCTCCCGGGAGCTAACTATGGCTACACCTTC. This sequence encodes CASRLPGANYGYTF.

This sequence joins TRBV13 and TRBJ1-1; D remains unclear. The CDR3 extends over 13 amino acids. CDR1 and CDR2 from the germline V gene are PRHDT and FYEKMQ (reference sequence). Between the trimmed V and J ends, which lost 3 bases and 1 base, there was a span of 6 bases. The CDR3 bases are TGTGCCAGCAGCTTCACACCGAACACTGAAGCTTTCTTT. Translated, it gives CASSFTPNTEAFF. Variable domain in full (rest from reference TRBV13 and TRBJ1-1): AAGVIQSPRHLIKEKRETATLKCYPIPRHDTVYWYQQGPGQDPQFLISFYEKMQSDKGSIPDRFSAQQFSDYHSELNMSSLELGDSALYFCASSFTPNTEAFFGQGTRLTVV.

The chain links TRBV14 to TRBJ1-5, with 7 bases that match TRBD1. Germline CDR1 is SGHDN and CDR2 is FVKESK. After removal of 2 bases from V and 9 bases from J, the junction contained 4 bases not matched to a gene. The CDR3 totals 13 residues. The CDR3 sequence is CASSQRQGGPQHF. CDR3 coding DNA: TGTGCCAGCAGCCAACGACAGGGAGGGCCCCAGCATTTT.

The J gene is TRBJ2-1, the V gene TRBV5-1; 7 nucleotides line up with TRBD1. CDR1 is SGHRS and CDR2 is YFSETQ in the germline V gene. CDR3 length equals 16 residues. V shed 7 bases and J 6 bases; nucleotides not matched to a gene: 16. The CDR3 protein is CASSHGDRRAGNEQFF. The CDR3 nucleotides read TGCGCCAGCTCACACGGGGACAGAAGGGCTGGCAATGAGCAGTTCTTC.